The 11 T cell receptor beta chains presented below share a single source sample, sequenced in a study of cytomegalovirus exposure and HLA in healthy donors. Primers included in the PCR were 60 Vbeta and 13 Jbeta primers. TCRdb's copy holds only in-frame clones and misses some; the assay was immunoSEQ multiplex PCR. This sample has 100,000 to 150,000 clones; 80% occur once, and the top ten carry about 8.9%. Sequenced input: PBMCs. The source of these receptors is a man under 40 in good health and CMV-seropositive.

This clone was seen more than once but under ten times. The chain carries TRBV6-5 and TRBJ1-2; D perhaps matches TRBD1 (5 bases). Trimming shortened V by 5 bases and J by 5 bases, and 18 bases separated the two germline ends. Looked up from germline, CDR1 is MNHEY and CDR2 is SVGAGI. The CDR3 runs 15 residues. This chain's CDR3 is CASSPREGRGYGYTF. Written as DNA, the CDR3 is TGTGCCAGCAGTCCCCGGGAGGGGCGCGGATATGGCTACACCTTC.

CDR3 amino acids: CASRPRGGTEAFF. The CDR3, as DNA: TGTGCCAGCAGGCCCCGGGGGGGTACTGAAGCTTTCTTT. The chain links TRBV6-5 to TRBJ1-1, with D possibly matching TRBD1 (5 bases). The CDR3 is made up of 13 amino acids. Trimming took 6 bases from V and 5 from J, leaving 13 bases between them. Germline V CDR1 and CDR2: MNHEY, SVGAGI.

This chain connects TRBV7-6 to TRBJ2-5; D may be TRBD2 (6 bases). The V gene's germline CDR1 is SGHVS and CDR2 FNYEAQ. This CDR3 has 15 amino acids. Trimming took 2 bases from V and 2 from J, leaving 12 bases between them. The CDR3: CASSLTVGTQETQYF. The DNA for the CDR3 is TGTGCCAGCAGCTTAACCGTAGGGACTCAAGAGACCCAGTACTTC.

The chain employs TRBV7-8 and TRBJ1-4; the D is unclear. V was trimmed by 2 bases and J by 8 bases, leaving 6 bases between them. The CDR3 runs 12 residues. In germline, CDR1 is SGHVS, CDR2 FQNEAQ. CDR3 amino acids: CASSLWQEKLFF. DNA for the CDR3: TGTGCCAGCAGCTTATGGCAAGAAAAACTGTTTTTT.

The rearrangement links TRBV6-1 to TRBJ1-6; D gene ambiguous. The V and J ends lost 4 bases and 0 bases respectively, with 10 bases between them. The V gene's germline CDR1 is MNHNS and CDR2 SASEGT. The length of the CDR3 is 16 residues. The CDR3 sequence is CASSGTESSYNSPLHF. CDR3 coding DNA: TGTGCCAGCAGTGGCACTGAGAGCTCCTATAATTCACCCCTCCACTTT.

This clone was observed a few times. The J gene is TRBJ2-5, the V gene TRBV27; D unclear. The J call is in doubt because the DNA end fits TRBJ2-7 better. CDR3 size: 14 residues. Germline assignment: CDR1 MNHEY and CDR2 SMNVEV (reference sequence). Here the CDR3 DNA reads TGTGCCAGCAGTTTATCCGTCCTAGGTGACGAGCAGTACTTC. Amino acids: CASSLSVLGDEQYF.

The CDR3 reads CASSYSPTVSYEQYF. The CDR3 nucleotides are TGTGCCAGCAGTTACTCGCCGACAGTGAGCTACGAGCAGTACTTC. This chain connects TRBV6-7 to TRBJ2-7; tentatively, D is TRBD1 (5 bases). TRBV6-7 is flagged as an ORF with uncertain function. This CDR3 has 15 residues. V was pared by 0 bases and J by 3 bases, with 12 bases between.

Concerning this clone itself: The junction departs from germline at one end; a sequencing error may be responsible. V gene TRBV7-9 combines with J gene TRBJ1-6, with D tentatively TRBD1 (6 bases). The germline V gene has CDR1 SEHNR and CDR2 FQNEAQ (reference sequence). CDR3 length: 16 amino acids. The CDR3 sequence: CSSSLGSGASNSPLHF. The CDR3 coding sequence is TGTTCCAGCAGCTTAGGCTCAGGGGCGTCGAATTCACCCCTCCACTTT.

The genes are TRBV5-1 and TRBJ2-7; 9 bases align to TRBD1. V was pared by 3 bases and J by 5 bases, with 12 bases of the junction left unmatched. CDR1 and CDR2 (germline): SGHRS, YFSETQ. The CDR3 is 16 residues long. The CDR3 spells CASSWARDRAIHEQYF. Written as DNA, the CDR3 is TGCGCCAGCAGCTGGGCCCGGGACAGGGCTATCCACGAGCAGTACTTC.

The V call is TRBV6-5, the J call TRBJ2-7; D possibly corresponds to TRBD1 (7 bases). The germline gives CDR1 MNHEY, CDR2 SVGAGI. This CDR3 spans 13 amino acids. Trimming shortened V by 2 bases and J by 6 bases, and 11 bases separated the two germline ends. CDR3 nucleotides: TGTGCCAGCAGTTACCGACAGGGACTCGAGCAGTACTTC. Translation: CASSYRQGLEQYF.

This chain uses TRBV6-5 with TRBJ1-1; 8 bases are a match to TRBD1. V shed 7 bases and J 3 bases; nucleotides not matched to a gene: 4. The CDR3 has 13 residues. Germline CDR1 and CDR2: MNHEY and SVGAGI. CDR3 sequence: CASTLTGDTEAFF. CDR3 DNA: TGTGCCAGCACCTTGACAGGGGACACTGAAGCTTTCTTT.